This T cell receptor beta chain was captured by sequencing in a study of T cell responses to AZD1222 COVID-19 vaccine. V was pared by 3 bases and J by 3 bases, with 10 bases between. The germline gives CDR1 SEHNR, CDR2 FQNEAQ (reference sequence). This CDR3 comprises 14 residues. Measured with immunoSEQ multiplex PCR; TCRdb has only the in-frame clones, and not every one. In the table there are some 140,000 clones, 86% of which are singletons. Study-wide results and limits: Sampling captured repertoires only after the peak T cell response. White British ancestry dominated among donors, who included more females, and clonal diversity was possibly underestimated.

Of note for this clone: Antigen unknown.

The origin of this receptor is an adult in good health. This material consisted of peripheral blood, taken on day 0 of MenACWY control vaccination. The V gene is TRBV7-9, the J gene TRBJ2-3; D is uncertain. CDR3 residues: CASSFEGLTDTQYF. CDR3 sequence (DNA): TGTGCCAGCAGCTTCGAAGGATTAACAGATACGCAGTATTTT.